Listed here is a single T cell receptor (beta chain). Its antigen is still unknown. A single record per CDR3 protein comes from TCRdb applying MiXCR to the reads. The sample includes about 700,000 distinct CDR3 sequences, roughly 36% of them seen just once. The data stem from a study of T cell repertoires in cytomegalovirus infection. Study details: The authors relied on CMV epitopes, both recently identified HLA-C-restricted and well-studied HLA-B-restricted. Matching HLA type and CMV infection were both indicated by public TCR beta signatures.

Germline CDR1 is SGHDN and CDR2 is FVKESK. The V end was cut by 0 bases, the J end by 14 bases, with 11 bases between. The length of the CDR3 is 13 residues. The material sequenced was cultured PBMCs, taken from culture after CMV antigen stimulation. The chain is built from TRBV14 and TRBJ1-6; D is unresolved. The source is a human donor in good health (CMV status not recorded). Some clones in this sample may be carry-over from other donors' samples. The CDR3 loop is CASSQDLGRALHF. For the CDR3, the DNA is TGTGCCAGCAGCCAAGATTTGGGAAGGGCCCTCCACTTT.